The 25 T cell receptor beta chains below come from one sample, sequenced in a study of blood T cell repertoires in COVID-19. Data came from immunoSEQ multiplex PCR; TCRdb stores just in-frame clones and leaves some out. The data contain under 150,000 clones, approximately 85% of them seen just once; the ten biggest clones take up around 5.5%. What was sequenced was peripheral blood. The receptors stem from a woman aged 55-70 years with COVID-19, enrolled during active disease.

The chain recombines TRBV2 with TRBJ1-4, with TRBD1 identical over 7 bases. Germline trimming cut 6 bases from V and 3 bases from J; bases unmatched to any gene: 4. This CDR3 comprises 14 residues. Germline CDR1 reads SNHLY; CDR2 reads FYNNEI. CDR3 region: CASRTGYSNEKLFF. In DNA, the CDR3 is TGTGCCAGCAGGACAGGGTATTCTAATGAAAAACTGTTTTTT.

The CDR3, as DNA: TGTGCCAGCAGCTTTTCCGATAATTCACCCCTCCACTTT. Residues: CASSFSDNSPLHF. The chain recombines TRBV5-8 with TRBJ1-6; D gene uncertain. Trimming left V 2 bases short and J 5 bases short, with 5 bases between. The length of the CDR3 is 13 residues. Per the germline V gene, CDR1 is SGHTS and CDR2 is YDEGEE.

The chain uses TRBV6-5 and TRBJ1-2; 8 bases are a match to TRBD1. This CDR3 has 14 residues. J was trimmed by 2 bases and V by 2 bases; bases with no gene match: 1. CDR1 and CDR2 (germline): MNHEY, SVGAGI. The CDR3, as DNA: TGTGCCAGCAGTTACGACAGGGGAAACTATGGCTACACCTTC. Translating it yields CASSYDRGNYGYTF.

The chain employs TRBV29-1 and TRBJ2-1; a weak D match, TRBD1 (6 bases). The germline CDR1 and CDR2 sequences are SQVTM and ANQGSEA. The length of the CDR3 is 15 residues. V lost 5 bases to trimming and J lost 2 bases, with 16 bases between them. The CDR3 spells CSVPKTGLAYNEQFF. DNA for the CDR3: TGCAGCGTTCCTAAGACAGGTTTGGCCTACAATGAGCAGTTCTTC.

The rearrangement uses TRBV19 and TRBJ2-7, with 9 bases aligning to TRBD1. The CDR3 has 14 amino acids. With V trimmed by 3 bases and J by 3 bases, 3 bases remained unmatched. Germline loops: CDR1 LNHDA, CDR2 SQIVND (reference sequence). CDR3 coding DNA: TGTGCCAGTAGTATGAGGACAGGGGACTACGAGCAGTACTTC. As protein: CASSMRTGDYEQYF.

V usage is TRBV5-6 and J usage is TRBJ2-7; D is unclear. The CDR3 totals 12 residues. V dropped 3 bases and J dropped 4 bases, with 8 bases sitting between them. CDR1 and CDR2 from the germline V gene are SGHDT and YYEEEE. The CDR3 sequence: CASSSQAYEQYF. CDR3 sequence (DNA): TGTGCCAGCAGCTCACAAGCGTACGAGCAGTACTTC. The variable domain in full, with the rest retrieved from reference TRBV5-6 and TRBJ2-7, is DAGVTQSPTHLIKTRGQQVTLRCSPKSGHDTVSWYQQALGQGPQFIFQYYEEEERQRGNFPDRFSGHQFPNYSSELNVNALLLGDSALYLCASSSQAYEQYFGPGTRLTVT.

This rearrangement joins TRBV4-1 to TRBJ2-1; D is uncertain. CDR3 length equals 13 residues. V was pared by 5 bases and J by 0 bases, with 5 bases between. The germline gives CDR1 MGHRA, CDR2 YSYEKL. CDR3 loop: CASSESSYNEQFF. The CDR3 DNA is TGCGCCAGCAGCGAGAGCTCCTACAATGAGCAGTTCTTC.

This chain connects TRBV11-2 to TRBJ2-3; 14 nucleotides agree with TRBD2. CDR1 is SGHAT, CDR2 FQNNGV, per germline. The CDR3 is made up of 15 amino acids. Losses at the gene ends were 7 bases for V and 5 bases for J; bases not matched to a gene: 5. The DNA for the CDR3 is TGTGCCAGCACCGGACTAGCGGGGGGCGGAGATACGCAGTATTTT. Translated: CASTGLAGGGDTQYF.

This chain joins TRBV3-1 (or the pseudogene TRBV3-2) and TRBJ2-5; the match to TRBD1 covers 8 bases. CDR1 is LGHDT and CDR2 is YNNKEL in the germline V gene (reference sequence). J lost 9 bases, V lost 2 bases, and 14 bases had no gene match. The CDR3 extends over 16 amino acids. The CDR3 reads CASSQLTGGLGQAQYF. The CDR3 DNA sequence: TGTGCCAGCAGCCAACTTACAGGGGGGCTAGGACAGGCCCAGTACTTC.

The V and J genes are TRBV11-3 and TRBJ2-7, with 9 nucleotides matching TRBD1. Germline CDR1 and CDR2: SGHNT and YENEEA. The V gene end was trimmed by 7 bases and the J gene end by 2 bases; junction bases not matched to a gene: 21. CDR3 length: 19 residues. CDR3 in DNA: TGTGCCAGCACCGAGAGGGGTAAAACCGGGACAGGGTTCCCCTACGAGCAGTACTTC. This codes for CASTERGKTGTGFPYEQYF.

The chain is built from TRBV7-9 and TRBJ1-5; D possibly corresponds to TRBD1 (6 bases). The length of the CDR3 is 13 residues. Germline assignment: CDR1 SEHNR and CDR2 FQNEAQ (reference sequence). Trimming stripped 4 bases from V and 2 bases from J, with 6 bases between. The CDR3 spells CASSWTGNQPQHF. The CDR3 nucleotides read TGTGCCAGCAGCTGGACAGGCAATCAGCCCCAGCATTTT.

The gene calls are TRBV2 and TRBJ1-1; D remains ambiguous. V was shortened by 10 bases and J by 1 base, with 13 bases between the two germline ends. Germline loops: CDR1 SNHLY, CDR2 FYNNEI. The CDR3 has 13 residues. In nucleotides, the CDR3 is TGTGCCACCGTCCGAGAGTCGAACACTGAAGCTTTCTTT. Residues: CATVRESNTEAFF. Full variable domain (remainder filled in from reference TRBV2 and TRBJ1-1): EPEVTQTPSHQVTQMGQEVILRCVPISNHLYFYWYRQILGQKVEFLVSFYNNEISEKSEIFDDQFSVERPDGSNFTLKIRSTKLEDSAMYFCATVRESNTEAFFGQGTRLTVV.

This clone was observed once. The chain has TRBV24-1 and TRBJ1-6; D perhaps matches TRBD1 (6 bases). The CDR3 loop spans 18 amino acids. CDR1 and CDR2 (germline): KGHDR, SFDVKD. With 2 bases removed from V and 10 bases from J, the gap between germline ends came to 23 bases. In DNA, the CDR3 is TGTGCCACCAGTGATTCCCCCCCACAGAAGAGGGGGAGATCACCCCTCCACTTT. It codes for CATSDSPPQKRGRSPLHF.

The chain recombines TRBV5-6 with TRBJ1-6, with TRBD1 matching over 8 bases. J was trimmed by 6 bases and V by 2 bases; bases with no gene match: 4. The CDR3 is 15 amino acids. The germline CDR1 and CDR2 sequences are SGHDT and YYEEEE. CDR3 sequence (DNA): TGTGCCAGCAGCTTAGGGGACAGGCGTAATTCACCCCTCCACTTT. This sequence encodes CASSLGDRRNSPLHF. Full variable domain (missing parts from reference TRBV5-6 and TRBJ1-6): DAGVTQSPTHLIKTRGQQVTLRCSPKSGHDTVSWYQQALGQGPQFIFQYYEEEERQRGNFPDRFSGHQFPNYSSELNVNALLLGDSALYLCASSLGDRRNSPLHFGNGTRLTVT.

The chain combines TRBV4-3 with TRBJ1-4, with 9 bases aligning to TRBD1. Per germline, CDR1 LGHNA and CDR2 YSLEER. The V segment lost 1 base and the J segment 4 bases; nucleotides outside the gene matches: 1. The CDR3 is 15 residues long. The CDR3 nucleotides are TGCGCCAGCAGCCAAGGGACAGGGGTTAATGAAAAACTGTTTTTT. Protein product: CASSQGTGVNEKLFF.

The rearrangement links TRBV11-1 to TRBJ1-6; D may be TRBD1 (5 bases). V was pared by 3 bases and J by 9 bases, with 6 bases between. The CDR3 has 12 amino acids. In germline, CDR1 is SGHAT, CDR2 FQDESV (reference sequence). The CDR3 here is CASSFQGSPLHF. CDR3 nucleotide sequence: TGTGCCAGCAGCTTTCAGGGTTCACCCCTCCACTTT.

V is TRBV4-2 and J is TRBJ2-3; no reliable D call. The V gene's germline CDR1 is LGHNA and CDR2 YNFKEQ. V was shortened by 0 bases and J by 1 base, with 8 bases between the two germline ends. This CDR3 has 15 amino acids. The chain's CDR3 is CASSQEGYRTDTQYF. The CDR3 nucleotides are TGTGCCAGCAGCCAAGAGGGCTATCGCACAGATACGCAGTATTTT.

The sample holds one count of this clone. This chain links TRBV19 with TRBJ1-2, with 7 bases identical to TRBD1. Trimming took 4 bases from V and 8 from J; bases not matched to a gene: 13. In germline, CDR1 is LNHDA, CDR2 SQIVND (reference sequence). This CDR3 comprises 15 residues. CDR3 coding DNA: TGTGCCAGTAGTACGACCCCACGACAGGGTGGCGGCTACACCTTC. It translates to CASSTTPRQGGGYTF.

The V call is TRBV5-8, the J call TRBJ1-2; possible D gene TRBD1, 6 bases. Trimming cost V 9 bases and J 1 base, with 13 bases left between them. Germline V gene sequence: CDR1 SGHTS, CDR2 YDEGEE. The CDR3 is 13 amino acids. CDR3 sequence (DNA): TGTGCCACTTCAACGGACAGTAACTATGGCTACACCTTC. Its protein is CATSTDSNYGYTF.

This chain connects TRBV27 to TRBJ1-2; TRBD1 agrees at 8 bases. J lost 3 bases, V lost 2 bases, and 14 bases had no gene match. Germline CDR1 reads MNHEY; CDR2 reads SMNVEV (reference sequence). The CDR3 is 18 residues long. CDR3 DNA sequence: TGTGCCAGCAGTTTACATGTACCAGGGGGCGCAATGGACTATGGCTACACCTTC. As protein: CASSLHVPGGAMDYGYTF.

The chain is built from TRBV2 and TRBJ1-6, with D possibly being TRBD1 (5 bases). V was cut by 9 bases and J by 6 bases, with 15 bases left in between. The germline gives CDR1 SNHLY, CDR2 FYNNEI. CDR3 length: 14 amino acids. CDR3 protein: CASTVRQGNSPLHF. The CDR3 nucleotides are TGTGCCAGTACTGTTCGGCAGGGTAATTCACCCCTCCACTTT.

This sequence joins TRBV6-1 and TRBJ1-1; 7 bases fit TRBD1. The CDR3 loop spans 14 amino acids. Germline V gives CDR1 MNHNS, CDR2 SASEGT. The V segment lost 3 bases and the J segment 5 bases; nucleotides outside the gene matches: 6. The CDR3 sequence: CASSEETGMTEAFF. CDR3 DNA: TGTGCCAGCAGTGAGGAGACAGGGATGACTGAAGCTTTCTTT.

This clone was observed a few times. The V and J genes are TRBV10-1 and TRBJ1-1, with D tentatively TRBD1 (5 bases). The CDR3 length is 13 residues. Germline V gene sequence: CDR1 WNHNN, CDR2 SYGVQD (reference sequence). V was shortened by 6 bases and J by 4 bases, with 12 bases between the two germline ends. The CDR3 protein is CASRREGSTEAFF. The DNA for the CDR3 is TGCGCCAGCAGGAGGGAGGGGAGCACTGAAGCTTTCTTT.

The rearrangement joins TRBV15 to TRBJ2-1; a possible D gene is TRBD2 (6 bases). The germline CDR1 and CDR2 sequences are LNHNV and YYDKDF (reference sequence). This CDR3 contains 14 residues. Trimming stripped 5 bases from V and 6 bases from J, with 14 bases between. The CDR3 DNA reads as TGTGCCACCAGCGGGGAGGCGGGTGTCAATGAGCAGTTCTTC. Translating it yields CATSGEAGVNEQFF.

The J gene is TRBJ1-1, the V gene TRBV5-1; a weak D match, TRBD1 (6 bases). Germline V gives CDR1 SGHRS, CDR2 YFSETQ. The V end was cut by 4 bases, the J end by 0 bases, with 13 bases between. CDR3 length: 15 residues. The CDR3 reads CASSPQTGMNTEAFF. The CDR3 nucleotides are TGCGCCAGCAGCCCGCAGACAGGTATGAACACTGAAGCTTTCTTT.